The 32 T cell receptor beta chains below were found in one sample sequenced in a study of control samples from healthy donors and cancer patients (dated by TCRdb to 2020 to 2022). Library creation used the immunoSEQ multiplex PCR assay. Held by TCRdb, this immuneACCESS table contains in-frame sequences only and omits some clones. Under half of the omission traces to an unresolved V gene where checked; the cause of the rest is unknown. Recorded for this sample are about 97,000 clones; roughly 91% of them occurred a single time. The ten largest account for approximately 7.8% of the sample. The sequenced sample was blood. These TCRs come from a man aged 25-40 years in good health.

CDR3: CASSDVSRYGYTF. The DNA of the CDR3 is TGTGCCAGCAGTGACGTGAGCCGTTATGGCTACACCTTC. The chain recombines TRBV6-1 with TRBJ1-2, with unresolved D. The CDR3 covers 13 residues. Germline assignment: CDR1 MNHNS and CDR2 SASEGT. Trimming stripped 3 bases from V and 5 bases from J, with 10 bases between.

The rearrangement uses TRBV20-1 and TRBJ2-7; D is uncertain. This CDR3 has 11 amino acids. V gave up 6 bases and J gave up 13 bases, with 19 bases separating them. Germline CDR1 is DFQATT and CDR2 is SNEGSKA (reference sequence). The CDR3 loop is CSASLGNKQYV. The CDR3 region has the DNA TGCAGTGCGAGCCTGGGGAACAAACAATACGTC.

In DNA form, the CDR3 reads TGTGCCAGCAGCCTCTTCGGACAGGGAAGGTTCGCCGGGGAGCTGTTTTTT. This encodes CASSLFGQGRFAGELFF. The chain uses TRBV5-8 and TRBJ2-2; 8 positions match TRBD1. The V segment lost 4 bases and the J segment 6 bases; nucleotides outside the gene matches: 14. CDR1 and CDR2 (germline): SGHTS, YDEGEE. This CDR3 contains 17 residues.

The CDR3 loop reads CASSPNLGGKSGNTIYF. DNA of the CDR3: TGTGCCAGCTCACCGAACTTAGGGGGTAAATCTGGAAACACCATATATTTT. The V gene is TRBV18, the J gene TRBJ1-3; maybe TRBD1 (6 bases). Trimming pared 3 bases from V and 1 base from J, leaving 16 bases between. CDR3 size: 17 residues. Germline CDR1 KGHSH, CDR2 LQKENI. The whole variable domain, remainder taken from reference TRBV18 and TRBJ1-3, is NAGVMQNPRHLVRRRGQEARLRCSPMKGHSHVYWYRQLPEEGLKFMVYLQKENIIDESGMPKERFSAEFPKEGPSILRIQQVVRGDSAAYFCASSPNLGGKSGNTIYFGEGSWLTVV.

This chain connects TRBV11-3 to TRBJ2-1; D gene unclear. The CDR3 is 13 amino acids. Germline CDR1 and CDR2: SGHNT and YENEEA. Trimming took off 5 bases at V and 5 bases at J, with 10 bases between the two ends. CDR3 DNA sequence: TGTGCCAGCAGCATGACTCGACACAATGAGCAGTTCTTC. It is translated as CASSMTRHNEQFF.

The V gene is TRBV20-1, the J gene TRBJ1-2; D remains ambiguous. V gave up 5 bases and J gave up 0 bases, with 4 bases separating them. CDR1 and CDR2 from the germline V gene are DFQATT and SNEGSKA (reference sequence). CDR3 length equals 11 residues. CDR3 in DNA: TGCAGTGCTGGCCCTAACTATGGCTACACCTTC. It translates to CSAGPNYGYTF.

The chain has TRBV27 and TRBJ2-5; D is possibly TRBD1 (5 bases). This CDR3 is built from 14 residues. CDR1 MNHEY and CDR2 SMNVEV come from the germline V gene (reference sequence). Between the trimmed V and J ends, which lost 1 base and 7 bases, there was a span of 13 bases. The CDR3, as DNA: TGTGCCAGCAGTTTATACGGCAGGGTGGGGACCCAGTACTTC. Translated, it gives CASSLYGRVGTQYF.

The rearrangement joins TRBV11-3 to TRBJ2-3; 12 nucleotides agree with TRBD2. V lost 4 bases and J lost 6; bases outside the gene matches: 5. The germline CDR1 and CDR2 sequences are SGHNT and YENEEA. This CDR3 contains 15 residues. The CDR3 nucleotides are TGTGCCAGCAGCTCTAGCGGGGGGGCCTTGGATACGCAGTATTTT. It specifies CASSSSGGALDTQYF.

The V gene is TRBV18, the J gene TRBJ1-2; the D gene is possibly TRBD1 (5 bases). Germline-derived CDR1 and CDR2 are KGHSH and LQKENI. V lost 1 base to trimming and J lost 1 base, with 19 bases between them. This CDR3 has 18 amino acids. CDR3 bases: TGTGCCAGCTCACCACTAACAATGGGTCGGGGCGATAACTATGGCTACACCTTC. Protein product: CASSPLTMGRGDNYGYTF.

This chain links TRBV5-1 with TRBJ1-2; 7 bases align to TRBD1. The CDR3 is 14 residues long. The trim removed 4 bases at V and 0 bases at J, leaving 3 bases unmatched. The V gene's germline CDR1 is SGHRS and CDR2 YFSETQ. This CDR3 is CASSRDSPNYGYTF. For the CDR3, the DNA is TGCGCCAGCAGCAGGGACAGTCCTAACTATGGCTACACCTTC.

V gene TRBV19 combines with J gene TRBJ2-2; weak D call: TRBD1 (6 bases). The germline V gene encodes CDR1 LNHDA and CDR2 SQIVND (reference sequence). CDR3 length equals 12 residues. Trimming cost V 3 bases and J 9 bases, with 8 bases left between them. The CDR3 sequence is CASSMGAWELFF. In DNA, the CDR3 is TGTGCCAGTAGTATGGGGGCTTGGGAGCTGTTTTTT.

The V gene is TRBV19, the J gene TRBJ2-3; possibly TRBD1 for D (6 bases). This CDR3 contains 15 residues. Deletions cut 9 bases from V and 0 bases from J, with 16 bases between. Looked up from germline, CDR1 is LNHDA and CDR2 is SQIVND (reference sequence). CDR3 protein: CASSPWTASTDTQYF. In nucleotides, the CDR3 is TGTGCCAGCAGCCCCTGGACAGCCAGCACAGATACGCAGTATTTT.

With regard to this clone: A junction boundary mismatches the germline segment, possibly from a read error. The CDR3: CASRLDTEAFF. In nucleotides, the CDR3 is TGTGCCAGCAGATTGGACACTGAAGCTTTCTTT. The chain employs TRBV5-4 and TRBJ1-1, with no clear D. Per germline, CDR1 SGHNT and CDR2 YYREEE (reference sequence). The CDR3 extends over 11 amino acids.

The chain couples TRBV7-9 to TRBJ1-1; 8 nucleotides align to TRBD1. Germline V gene lookup returns CDR1 SEHNR and CDR2 FQNEAQ (reference sequence). J was trimmed by 4 bases and V by 5 bases; bases with no gene match: 6. This CDR3 contains 14 residues. CDR3 loop: CASSPRGQTTEAFF. The CDR3 DNA reads as TGTGCCAGCAGCCCCAGGGGGCAGACCACTGAAGCTTTCTTT.

This clone was detected only once. The CDR3 region has the DNA TGTGCCAGTAGCCGGACAGTGAATCAGCCCCAGCATTTT. It is translated as CASSRTVNQPQHF. This rearrangement joins TRBV19 to TRBJ1-5; a possible D gene is TRBD1 (6 bases). The CDR3 spans 13 residues. Germline lookup yields CDR1 LNHDA and CDR2 SQIVND (reference sequence). V lost 6 bases to trimming and J lost 4 bases, with 10 bases between them.

The chain carries TRBV3-1 (or the pseudogene TRBV3-2) and TRBJ1-6, with 8 bases lining up with TRBD1. Germline CDR1 is LGHDT and CDR2 is YNNKEL (reference sequence). The CDR3 extends over 17 amino acids. The V segment lost 4 bases and the J segment 6 bases; nucleotides outside the gene matches: 11. CDR3 nucleotide sequence: TGTGCCAGCAGCCGGACAGGGTCGGATTGGCGTAATTCACCCCTCCACTTT. Amino acids: CASSRTGSDWRNSPLHF.

The genes are TRBV19 and TRBJ1-2; 9 bases map to TRBD1. Trimming cost V 5 bases and J 8 bases; bases outside gene matches: 18. The germline V gene encodes CDR1 LNHDA and CDR2 SQIVND (reference sequence). The CDR3 runs to 17 residues. The CDR3 DNA reads TGTGCCAGTAGTGCATTACAGGGGGCCTCTTGGTCGAGAGGCTACACCTTC. It codes for CASSALQGASWSRGYTF.

The chain is built from TRBV7-9 and TRBJ1-4; tentative D call: TRBD1 (5 bases). The CDR3 totals 15 residues. V lost 1 base and J 8 bases, leaving 14 bases between the germline ends. Germline V gene lookup returns CDR1 SEHNR and CDR2 FQNEAQ (reference sequence). Here the CDR3 DNA reads TGTGCCAGCAGCTTAGGCGGGACGTCAGGGGAAAAACTGTTTTTT. It specifies CASSLGGTSGEKLFF.

This chain uses TRBV7-9 with TRBJ2-7, with TRBD2 matching 8 bases. The CDR3 consists of 17 residues. Germline V gives CDR1 SEHNR, CDR2 FQNEAQ (reference sequence). Unmatched junction bases numbered 10, after V lost 2 bases and J lost 1 base. CDR3 sequence reads: CASSLPPGGGLSYEQYF. CDR3 bases: TGTGCCAGCAGCTTACCCCCCGGGGGGGGCCTTTCCTACGAGCAGTACTTC. Based on the CDR3 plus reference TRBV7-9 and TRBJ2-7, the full variable domain is DTGVSQNPRHKITKRGQNVTFRCDPISEHNRLYWYRQTLGQGPEFLTYFQNEAQLEKSRLLSDRFSAERPKGSFSTLEIQRTEQGDSAMYLCASSLPPGGGLSYEQYFGPGTRLTVT.

This sequence joins TRBV6-5 and TRBJ1-3; 9 nucleotides agree with TRBD1. Germline V gives CDR1 MNHEY, CDR2 SVGAGI. This CDR3 region has 14 residues. Germline trimming cut 7 bases from V and 4 bases from J; bases unmatched to any gene: 5. The DNA for the CDR3 is TGTGCCAGCACCAGAGGACAGGGGGGAAACACCATATATTTT. Protein: CASTRGQGGNTIYF.

The chain employs TRBV3-1 (or the pseudogene TRBV3-2) and TRBJ2-5; TRBD1 is a possible D gene (6 bases). Germline CDR1 and CDR2: LGHDT and YNNKEL (reference sequence). This CDR3 is built from 13 residues. Deletions cut 5 bases from V and 5 bases from J, with 12 bases between. The DNA of the CDR3 is TGTGCCAGCAGCTGGACAGAGGAGGAGACCCAGTACTTC. This codes for CASSWTEEETQYF.

The V and J genes are TRBV4-1 and TRBJ2-7; D is ambiguous. The CDR3 extends over 15 amino acids. Trimming removed 0 bases at V and 1 base at J, with 10 bases between. Germline lookup yields CDR1 MGHRA and CDR2 YSYEKL. The CDR3 spells CASSQDSTGSYEQYF. The CDR3 nucleotides are TGCGCCAGCAGCCAAGATTCCACGGGTTCCTACGAGCAGTACTTC.

The table lists this clone with a few counts. This chain links TRBV4-3 with TRBJ2-7; TRBD2 matches 10 bases. V shed 0 bases, J shed 4 bases, and the junction held 9 bases outside the gene matches. The CDR3 runs to 17 residues. The V gene's germline CDR1 is LGHNA and CDR2 YSLEER. The CDR3 nucleotides are TGCGCCAGCAGCCAAGATTATGGTAGCGGGAGGACTTACGAGCAGTACTTC. This gives the protein CASSQDYGSGRTYEQYF.

This chain connects TRBV11-2 to TRBJ2-1; 7 bases line up with TRBD2. Germline CDR1 is SGHAT and CDR2 is FQNNGV. This CDR3 is built from 15 residues. With V trimmed by 1 base and J by 5 bases, 5 bases remained unmatched. The CDR3 sequence is CASSLAAGLNNEQFF. CDR3 DNA sequence: TGTGCCAGCAGCTTAGCAGCGGGGTTAAACAATGAGCAGTTCTTC.

The V and J genes are TRBV27 and TRBJ2-5; TRBD1 matches 8 bases. This CDR3 spans 13 amino acids. Germline CDR1 and CDR2: MNHEY and SMNVEV (reference sequence). The J segment lost 2 bases and the V segment lost 6 bases, leaving 2 bases of the junction unmatched. The CDR3 is CASSRQGQETQYF. In DNA, the CDR3 is TGTGCCAGCAGCCGACAGGGGCAAGAGACCCAGTACTTC.

CDR3 sequence (DNA): TGTGCCAGCAGTTTAGTCCGAGGGGAGACCCAGTACTTC. Translation gives CASSLVRGETQYF. The V and J genes are TRBV12-3 or TRBV12-4 and TRBJ2-5, with a tentative D call TRBD2 (5 bases). The CDR3 spans 13 residues. V dropped 1 base and J dropped 5 bases, with 8 bases sitting between them.

This chain connects TRBV2 to TRBJ1-3, with D possibly being TRBD1 (5 bases). The CDR3 has 14 residues. The V gene's germline CDR1 is SNHLY and CDR2 FYNNEI. Trimming removed 6 bases from V and 4 bases from J, with 13 bases in between. The CDR3 protein is CASSRDLGGNTIYF. CDR3 nucleotide sequence: TGTGCCAGCAGCCGGGACCTAGGAGGAAACACCATATATTTT.

CDR3 residues: CASHRDTGYTEAFF. DNA of the CDR3: TGTGCCAGCCACCGGGATACAGGTTACACTGAAGCTTTCTTT. The J gene is TRBJ1-1, the V gene TRBV2; D possibly corresponds to TRBD1 (5 bases). The CDR3 runs to 14 residues. Trimming stripped 8 bases from V and 3 bases from J, with 16 bases between. CDR1 is SNHLY, CDR2 FYNNEI, per germline.

The chain employs TRBV5-1 and TRBJ2-5; TRBD2 matches at 13 bases. Germline CDR1 SGHRS, CDR2 YFSETQ. The CDR3 is 18 residues long. V trimming: 7 bases; J trimming: 0 bases; junction bases outside the gene matches: 12. DNA of the CDR3: TGCGCCAGCCGGCGGACTAGCGGGAGTTTGGGTAACCAAGAGACCCAGTACTTC. Its protein product is CASRRTSGSLGNQETQYF.

This chain uses TRBV4-3 with TRBJ1-6; D uncertain. Trimming removed 2 bases from V and 10 bases from J, with 12 bases in between. This CDR3 region has 14 residues. Germline lookup yields CDR1 LGHNA and CDR2 YSLEER. The CDR3 sequence is CASSQRGPGSPLHF. CDR3 coding DNA: TGCGCCAGCAGCCAACGGGGTCCTGGATCACCCCTCCACTTT.

The rearrangement joins TRBV6-5 to TRBJ2-3, with 11 bases that match TRBD2. The CDR3 has 15 amino acids. V lost 4 bases to trimming and J lost 4 bases; unmatched junction nucleotides: 4. The germline CDR1 and CDR2 sequences are MNHEY and SVGAGI. CDR3: CASSLLAGGADTQYF. The CDR3 coding sequence is TGTGCCAGCAGTTTATTAGCGGGGGGGGCAGATACGCAGTATTTT.

The chain employs TRBV4-3 and TRBJ2-1; 9 nucleotides line up with TRBD2. The CDR3 totals 15 residues. V was clipped by 5 bases and J by 4 bases; unmatched bases: 6. CDR1 is LGHNA and CDR2 is YSLEER in the germline V gene. CDR3 region: CASSFRTSEYNEQFF. In DNA form, the CDR3 reads TGCGCCAGCAGCTTCCGGACTAGCGAGTACAATGAGCAGTTCTTC.